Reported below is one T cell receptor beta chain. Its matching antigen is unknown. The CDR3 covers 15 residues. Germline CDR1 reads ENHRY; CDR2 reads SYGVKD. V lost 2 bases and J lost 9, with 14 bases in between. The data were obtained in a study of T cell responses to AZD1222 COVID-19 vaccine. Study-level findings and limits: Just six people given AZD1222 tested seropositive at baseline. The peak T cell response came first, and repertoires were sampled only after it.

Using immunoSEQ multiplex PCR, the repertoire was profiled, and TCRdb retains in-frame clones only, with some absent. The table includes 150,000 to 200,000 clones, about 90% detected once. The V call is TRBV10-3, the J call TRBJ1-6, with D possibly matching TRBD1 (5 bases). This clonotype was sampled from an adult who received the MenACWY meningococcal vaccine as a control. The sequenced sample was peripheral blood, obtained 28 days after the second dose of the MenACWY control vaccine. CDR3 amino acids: CAISEEGNRISPLHF. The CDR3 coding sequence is TGTGCCATCAGTGAGGAGGGGAATAGAATTTCACCCCTCCACTTT.